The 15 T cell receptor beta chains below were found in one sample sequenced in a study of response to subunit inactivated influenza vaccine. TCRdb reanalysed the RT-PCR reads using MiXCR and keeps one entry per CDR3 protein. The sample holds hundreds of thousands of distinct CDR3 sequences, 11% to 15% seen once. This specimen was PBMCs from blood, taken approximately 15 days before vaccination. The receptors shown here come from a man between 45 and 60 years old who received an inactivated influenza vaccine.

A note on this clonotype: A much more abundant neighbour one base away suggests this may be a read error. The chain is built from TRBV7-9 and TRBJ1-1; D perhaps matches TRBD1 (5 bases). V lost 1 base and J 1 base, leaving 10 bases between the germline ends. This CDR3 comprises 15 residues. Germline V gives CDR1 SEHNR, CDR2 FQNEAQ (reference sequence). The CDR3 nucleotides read TGTGCCAGCAGCTTAGAGGGGCTGAAGAACACTGAAGCTTTCTTT. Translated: CASSLEGLKNTEAFF.

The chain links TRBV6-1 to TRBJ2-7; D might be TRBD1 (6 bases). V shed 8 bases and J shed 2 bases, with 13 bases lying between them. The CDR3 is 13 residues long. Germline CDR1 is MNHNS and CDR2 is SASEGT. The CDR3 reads CASGTNSPYEQYF. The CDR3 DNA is TGTGCCAGCGGGACAAATTCCCCCTACGAGCAGTACTTC.

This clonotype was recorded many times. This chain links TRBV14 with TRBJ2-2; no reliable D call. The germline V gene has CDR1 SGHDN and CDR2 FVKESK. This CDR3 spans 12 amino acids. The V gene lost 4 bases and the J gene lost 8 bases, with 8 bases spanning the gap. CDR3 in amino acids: CASSLRWGELFF. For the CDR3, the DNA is TGTGCCAGCAGCCTACGCTGGGGGGAGCTGTTTTTT. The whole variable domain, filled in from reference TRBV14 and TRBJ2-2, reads EAGVTQFPSHSVIEKGQTVTLRCDPISGHDNLYWYRRVMGKEIKFLLHFVKESKQDESGMPNNRFLAERTGGTYSTLKVQPAELEDSGVYFCASSLRWGELFFGEGSRLTVL.

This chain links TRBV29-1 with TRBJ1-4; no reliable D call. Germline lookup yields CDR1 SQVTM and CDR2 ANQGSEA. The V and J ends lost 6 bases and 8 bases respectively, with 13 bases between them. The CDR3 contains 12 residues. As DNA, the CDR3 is TGCAGCGTGTTCCTCTTGGGCGAAAAACTGTTTTTT. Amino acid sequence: CSVFLLGEKLFF.

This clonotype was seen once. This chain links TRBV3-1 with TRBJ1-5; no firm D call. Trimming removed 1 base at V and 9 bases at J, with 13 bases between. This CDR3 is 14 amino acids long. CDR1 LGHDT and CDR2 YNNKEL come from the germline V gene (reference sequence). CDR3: CASSQVLGPGPQHF. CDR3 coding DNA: TGTGCCAGCAGCCAAGTACTTGGCCCGGGGCCCCAGCATTTT.

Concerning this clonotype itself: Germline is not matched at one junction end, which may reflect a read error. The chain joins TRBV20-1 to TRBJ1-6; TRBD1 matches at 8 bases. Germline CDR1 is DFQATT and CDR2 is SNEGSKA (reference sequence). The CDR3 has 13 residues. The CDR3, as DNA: TGCAGTGCCAGAGGGGACAGGAGTTCACCCCTCCACTTT. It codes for CSARGDRSSPLHF.

CDR3 protein: CASSVGPTGSYEQYF. CDR3 nucleotide sequence: TGTGCCAGCAGCGTAGGGCCCACAGGGTCCTACGAGCAGTACTTC. V is TRBV9 and J is TRBJ2-7, with TRBD1 as a possible D gene (6 bases). There are 15 residues in the CDR3. The V gene's germline CDR1 is SGDLS and CDR2 YYNGEE. The V end lost 0 bases, the J end lost 1 base, and 11 bases lay between the germline ends.

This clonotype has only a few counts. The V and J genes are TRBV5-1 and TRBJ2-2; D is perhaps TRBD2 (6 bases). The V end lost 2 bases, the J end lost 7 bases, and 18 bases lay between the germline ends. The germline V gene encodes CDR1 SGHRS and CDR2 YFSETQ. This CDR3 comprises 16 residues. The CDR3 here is CASSFLIPGGDGELFF. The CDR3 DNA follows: TGCGCCAGCAGCTTTTTGATTCCAGGCGGGGACGGGGAGCTGTTTTTT. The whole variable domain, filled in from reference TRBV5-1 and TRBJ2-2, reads KAGVTQTPRYLIKTRGQQVTLSCSPISGHRSVSWYQQTPGQGLQFLFEYFSETQRNKGNFPGRFSGRQFSNSRSEMNVSTLELGDSALYLCASSFLIPGGDGELFFGEGSRLTVL.

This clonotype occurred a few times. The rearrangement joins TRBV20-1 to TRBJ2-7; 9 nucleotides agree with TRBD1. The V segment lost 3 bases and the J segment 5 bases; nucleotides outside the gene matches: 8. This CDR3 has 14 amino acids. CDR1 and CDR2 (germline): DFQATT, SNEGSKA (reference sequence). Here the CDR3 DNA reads TGCAGTGCTAGTTCCGGGACAGGGAAGAACGAGCAGTACTTC. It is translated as CSASSGTGKNEQYF.

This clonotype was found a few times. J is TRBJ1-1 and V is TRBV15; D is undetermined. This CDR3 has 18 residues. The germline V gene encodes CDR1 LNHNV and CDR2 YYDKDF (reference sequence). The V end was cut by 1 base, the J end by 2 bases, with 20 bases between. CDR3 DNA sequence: TGTGCCACCAGCAGAGTGACTGGTTTAGGACCCTCTAACACTGAAGCTTTCTTT. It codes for CATSRVTGLGPSNTEAFF.

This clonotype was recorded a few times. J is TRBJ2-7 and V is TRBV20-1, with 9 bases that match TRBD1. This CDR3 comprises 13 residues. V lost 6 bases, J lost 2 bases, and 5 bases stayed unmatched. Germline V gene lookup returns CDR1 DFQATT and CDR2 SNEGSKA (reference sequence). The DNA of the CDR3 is TGCAGTGCCACGGGACAGGGACCCTACGAGCAGTACTTC. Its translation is CSATGQGPYEQYF.

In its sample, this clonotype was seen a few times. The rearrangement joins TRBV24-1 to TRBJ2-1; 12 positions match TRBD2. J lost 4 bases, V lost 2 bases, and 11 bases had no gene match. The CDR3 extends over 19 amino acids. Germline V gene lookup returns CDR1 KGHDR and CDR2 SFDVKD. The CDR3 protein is CATSDSRPPLAGGYNEQFF. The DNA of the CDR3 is TGTGCCACCAGTGATTCCCGCCCCCCCCTAGCGGGGGGGTACAATGAGCAGTTCTTC.

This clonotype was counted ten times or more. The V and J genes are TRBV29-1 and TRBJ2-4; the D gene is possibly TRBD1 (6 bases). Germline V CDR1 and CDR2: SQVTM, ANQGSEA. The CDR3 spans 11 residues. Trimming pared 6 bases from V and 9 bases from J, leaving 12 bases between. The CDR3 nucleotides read TGCAGCGTGGCAGGGGAGCGCATTCAGTACTTC. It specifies CSVAGERIQYF.

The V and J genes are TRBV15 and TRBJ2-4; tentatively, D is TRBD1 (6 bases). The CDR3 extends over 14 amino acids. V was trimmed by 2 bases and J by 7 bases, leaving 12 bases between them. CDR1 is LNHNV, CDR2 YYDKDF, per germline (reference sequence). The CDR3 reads CATSRQGLGNIQYF. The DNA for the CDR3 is TGTGCCACCAGCAGACAGGGGTTGGGGAACATTCAGTACTTC.

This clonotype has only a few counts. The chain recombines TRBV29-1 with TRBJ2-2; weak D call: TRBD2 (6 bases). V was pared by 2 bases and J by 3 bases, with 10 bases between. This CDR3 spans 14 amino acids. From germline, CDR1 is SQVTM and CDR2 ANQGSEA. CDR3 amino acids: CSVEREIDTGELFF. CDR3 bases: TGCAGCGTTGAACGGGAGATTGACACCGGGGAGCTGTTTTTT.